This T cell receptor beta chain was documented in a study of blood T cell repertoires in COVID-19. Study at large: T cells, B-cell-depleted T cells, or PBMCs supplied cDNA or gDNA.

V shed 6 bases and J 3 bases; nucleotides not matched to a gene: 5. The germline gives CDR1 LNHDA, CDR2 SQIVND (reference sequence). The length of the CDR3 is 15 residues. The authors' processing: Amplifying reference gene primers gave estimates of nucleated cell counts. The repertoire was sequenced with immunoSEQ multiplex PCR; TCRdb's copy has only in-frame clones and lacks some. The V and J calls and clone size come from that table; D and trimming were worked out from the DNA. The data hold around 280,000 clones, with about nine tenths observed a single time. This clone was observed once. The clonotype was recovered from a woman between 50 and 59 years old who had recovered from COVID-19. The sequencing sample was made of peripheral blood. The chain couples TRBV19 to TRBJ2-7, with 13 bases aligning to TRBD2. CDR3 coding DNA: TGTGCCAGTAGCCAGGGACTAGCGGGGATCTACGAGCAGTACTTC. Protein product: CASSQGLAGIYEQYF. Full variable domain (missing parts from reference TRBV19 and TRBJ2-7): DGGITQSPKYLFRKEGQNVTLSCEQNLNHDAMYWYRQDPGQGLRLIYYSQIVNDFQKGDIAEGYSVSREKKESFPLTVTSAQKNPTAFYLCASSQGLAGIYEQYFGPGTRLTVT.